The rows below give T cell receptor beta chains drawn from one sample of a study of post-analysis software for immune sequencing data. In TCRdb, the PCR reads were re-called with MiXCR into one record per CDR3 protein. The table shows 750,000 to 950,000 distinct CDR3 sequences, with approximately 57% occurring only once. Sequenced sample: blood. Receptor source: a girl aged 10 to 17 with multiple sclerosis. CDR3s include the opening cysteine and the closing phenylalanine or tryptophan. D genes are given only for firm matches. Expanded clones are given a class, and other clones once, few, many or no size at all.

cdr3_length | clone_size | d_call | j_call | v_call | cdr3_aa | cdr3_nt
14 | - | - | TRBJ2-1 | TRBV2 | CASSESQRYNEQFF | TGTGCCAGCAGTGAATCCCAGCGGTACAATGAGCAGTTCTTC
11 | few | - | TRBJ1-1 | TRBV29-1 | CSAQMAGEAFF | TGCAGCGCCCAGATGGCAGGGGAAGCTTTCTTT
19 | - | TRBD2 | TRBJ2-7 | TRBV5-1 | CASSRIVASGTIPSYVQYF | TGCGCCAGTTCTCGGATCGTGGCTAGCGGGACTATACCCTCCTACGTGCAGTACTTC
17 | - | - | TRBJ2-5 | TRBV7-9 | CASSLVRGSLHRETQYF | TGTGCCAGCAGCTTAGTTCGGGGGTCGCTCCACCGGGAGACCCAGTACTTC
15 | - | TRBD1 | TRBJ1-5 | TRBV5-5 | CASSNQGARNQPQHF | TGTGCCAGCAGCAACCAGGGGGCGCGGAATCAGCCCCAGCATTTT
15 | - | - | TRBJ2-3 | TRBV20-1 | CSASSPRGEADTQYF | TGCAGTGCTAGTAGCCCCAGGGGGGAAGCAGATACGCAGTATTTT
17 | few | TRBD2 | TRBJ2-5 | TRBV6-5 | CASSYSMVSGRGETQYF | TGTGCCAGCAGTTACTCGATGGTTAGCGGGAGGGGAGAGACCCAGTACTTC
13 | - | TRBD1 | TRBJ1-1 | TRBV7-9 | CASSPQGEPEAFF | TGTGCCAGCAGCCCACAGGGGGAACCTGAAGCTTTCTTT
13 | few | - | TRBJ2-5 | TRBV20-1 | CSATRQAQETQYF | TGCAGTGCTACCAGACAGGCCCAGGAGACCCAGTACTTC
13 | few | - | TRBJ2-3 | TRBV7-3 | CASSLFGPDTQYF | TGTGCCAGCAGCTTATTTGGCCCAGATACGCAGTATTTT
13 | few | TRBD1 | TRBJ2-4 | TRBV6-4 | CASRRTGAYERYF | TGTGCCAGCAGGAGGACAGGGGCCTACGAGCGGTACTTC
13 | once | - | TRBJ2-1 | TRBV5-5 | CASSSGPKNEQFF | TGTGCCAGCAGCTCCGGGCCCAAAAATGAGCAGTTCTTC
11 | - | - | TRBJ2-7 | TRBV30 | CAWSVLYEQYF | TGTGCCTGGAGTGTCCTCTACGAGCAGTACTTC
16 | once | - | TRBJ2-1 | TRBV7-2 | CASSLRGPTDYNEQFF | TGTGCCAGCAGCCTCCGGGGTCCCACGGATTACAATGAGCAGTTCTTC
13 | - | - | TRBJ2-5 | TRBV6-1 | CASSERERQTQYF | TGTGCCAGCAGTGAGAGGGAGAGGCAGACCCAGTACTTC
14 | once | - | TRBJ2-5 | TRBV7-8 | CASSSEGTQETQYF | TGTGCCAGCAGCTCCGAAGGGACACAAGAGACCCAGTACTTC
15 | - | TRBD2 | TRBJ2-3 | TRBV20-1 | CSARASGSTPDTQYF | TGCAGTGCTAGAGCTAGCGGTTCCACTCCAGATACGCAGTATTTT
16 | - | - | TRBJ1-2 | TRBV11-3 | CASSRPNSGANYGYTF | TGTGCCAGCAGCCGACCTAATTCCGGGGCCAACTATGGCTACACCTTC
20 | - | TRBD2 | TRBJ2-4 | TRBV20-1 | CSARDSGLAGGSGAKNIQYF | TGCAGTGCTAGAGACTCGGGACTAGCGGGGGGGAGTGGAGCCAAAAACATTCAGTACTTC
14 | - | - | TRBJ2-1 | TRBV4-1 | CASSQDLRRDEQFF | TGCGCCAGCAGCCAAGATCTCCGCCGTGATGAGCAGTTCTTC
16 | - | - | TRBJ2-3 | TRBV29-1 | CSVEDLPVRGTDTQYF | TGCAGCGTTGAAGATCTACCGGTCCGCGGAACAGATACGCAGTATTTT
16 | once | TRBD2 | TRBJ2-3 | TRBV5-6 | CASRGTSGPSTDTQYF | TGTGCCAGCAGGGGTACTAGCGGGCCTAGCACAGATACGCAGTATTTT
12 | - | - | TRBJ1-1 | TRBV12-3/TRBV12-4 | CASSLLAHEAFF | TGTGCCAGCAGTTTATTAGCCCATGAAGCTTTCTTT
14 | few | - | TRBJ2-1 | TRBV20-1 | CSARVVPRDNEQFF | TGCAGTGCTAGAGTAGTTCCGCGAGACAATGAGCAGTTCTTC
14 | - | TRBD1 | TRBJ1-2 | TRBV6-6 | CASTLPTGERGYTF | TGTGCCAGCACGCTCCCGACAGGGGAGAGGGGCTACACCTTC
18 | - | - | TRBJ2-1 | TRBV5-1 | CASSLDAKSRLSYNEQFF | TGCGCCAGCAGCTTGGATGCGAAGAGTAGGCTCTCCTACAATGAGCAGTTCTTC
13 | - | TRBD1 | TRBJ2-7 | TRBV7-2 | CASWRTGPSEQYF | TGTGCCAGCTGGCGGACAGGGCCAAGCGAGCAGTACTTC
14 | - | - | TRBJ2-5 | TRBV10-3 | CAISPQGGQETQYF | TGTGCCATCAGTCCCCAGGGCGGCCAAGAGACCCAGTACTTC
14 | few | - | TRBJ2-5 | TRBV5-1 | CPGTPLESQETQYF | TGCCCTGGAACACCCTTGGAGTCACAAGAGACCCAGTACTTC
14 | - | - | TRBJ2-7 | TRBV7-9 | CASAISGLRYEQYF | TGTGCCAGCGCGATATCGGGCTTACGTTACGAGCAGTACTTC
17 | - | - | TRBJ1-5 | TRBV29-1 | CSVERQSGADSNQPQHF | TGCAGCGTTGAACGGCAATCCGGGGCGGACAGCAATCAGCCCCAGCATTTT
18 | - | - | TRBJ2-3 | TRBV7-2 | CASSRRIATITSTDTQYF | TGTGCCAGCAGTCGCAGGATTGCCACCATTACTAGCACAGATACGCAGTATTTT
10 | - | - | TRBJ1-2 | TRBV25-1 | CASSELGYTF | TGTGCCAGCAGTGAATTGGGCTACACCTTC
13 | - | - | TRBJ1-2 | TRBV7-8 | CASSLERGRGYTF | TGTGCCAGCAGCTTAGAGCGAGGGAGAGGCTACACCTTC
14 | - | - | TRBJ2-5 | TRBV5-1 | CASSSLARQETRYF | TGCGCCAGCAGCTCACTAGCTCGGCAGGAGACCCGGTACTTC
15 | - | - | TRBJ2-7 | TRBV5-1 | CASSLAQGISYEQYF | TGCGCCAGCAGCTTGGCACAGGGAATCTCCTACGAGCAGTACTTC
16 | - | TRBD1 | TRBJ2-4 | TRBV29-1 | CSVAGQGGLAKNIQYF | TGCAGCGTGGCCGGACAGGGCGGTTTGGCCAAAAACATTCAGTACTTC
13 | - | TRBD2 | TRBJ2-3 | TRBV12-3/TRBV12-4 | CASRGGNTDTQYF | TGTGCTTCGCGGGGGGGCAACACAGATACGCAGTATTTT
13 | - | - | TRBJ2-1 | TRBV6-2/TRBV6-3 | CASSYASDNEQFF | TGTGCCAGCAGTTACGCATCCGACAATGAGCAGTTCTTC
12 | - | - | TRBJ1-2 | TRBV20-1 | CSATRGNYGYTF | TGCAGTGCTACTCGGGGTAACTATGGCTACACCTTC
12 | few | TRBD1 | TRBJ1-2 | TRBV29-1 | CSGSRDSYGYTF | TGCAGCGGATCCCGGGACAGCTATGGCTACACCTTC
15 | few | TRBD2 | TRBJ2-5 | TRBV28 | CASSLASAGRETQYF | TGTGCCAGCAGTTTAGCATCAGCGGGGAGGGAGACCCAGTACTTC
15 | - | TRBD2 | TRBJ2-7 | TRBV5-1 | CASSLVGLESYEQYF | TGCGCCAGCAGCTTGGTAGGACTAGAATCCTACGAGCAGTACTTC
15 | - | TRBD1 | TRBJ2-7 | TRBV5-1 | CASSFGTGKHYEQYF | TGCGCCAGCAGCTTCGGGACAGGGAAACACTACGAGCAGTACTTC
15 | once | TRBD2 | TRBJ2-1 | TRBV5-1 | CASSWVQRGGIEQFF | TGCGCCAGCAGCTGGGTCCAGCGGGGGGGAATAGAGCAGTTCTTC
16 | - | TRBD1 | TRBJ2-7 | TRBV5-1 | CANSLNPGTGTYEQYF | TGCGCCAACAGCTTAAACCCCGGGACAGGGACCTACGAGCAGTACTTC
14 | - | - | TRBJ2-7 | TRBV25-1 | CASSVGILPYEQYF | TGTGCCAGCAGCGTTGGGATCCTTCCGTACGAGCAGTACTTC